Each of the 25 T cell receptor beta chains below was sequenced from the same sample in a study of early T cells in non-severe SARS-CoV-2 infection (dated by TCRdb to the early 2020s). Receptors were amplified or captured by 5' RACE. The data were produced on a NextSeq 500. TCRdb reworked the public reads: Q25 trimming with fastp, MiXCR clone assembly, productive beta chains retained. A single entry per CDR3 protein holds the most common genes and DNA from its merged rows. This sample holds tens of thousands of distinct CDR3 sequences; around 6.1% were observed only once. The ten most abundant clones make up around 20% of the sample. Specimen: whole blood, collected at baseline. These TCRs come from an adult who was a healthcare worker with PCR-confirmed SARS-CoV-2 infection or an uninfected control (not recorded which).

This clonotype was detected a few times. The gene calls are TRBV21-1 and TRBJ2-2; the table's D call of TRBD1 was not tested on the DNA. TRBV21-1 is noted as a pseudogene. CDR3 size: 18 residues. The CDR3 loop is CASSRGTGPFDDTGELFF. The CDR3 DNA reads as TGTGCCAGCAGCAGGGGGACCGGACCCTTCGACGACACCGGGGAGCTGTTTTTT.

The chain couples TRBV28 to TRBJ1-1, with D tentatively TRBD1 (5 bases). V lost 5 bases, J lost 0 bases, and 13 bases lay in between. The CDR3 has 15 residues. Per germline, CDR1 MDHEN and CDR2 SYDVKM. The CDR3 sequence is CASSLPGAMNTEAFF. The CDR3 bases are TGTGCCAGCAGTCTTCCTGGGGCCATGAACACTGAAGCTTTCTTT.

This clonotype appeared many times. The chain couples TRBV27 to TRBJ1-5, with D unresolved. The CDR3 is 15 residues long. The V end was cut by 4 bases, the J end by 2 bases, with 12 bases between. Looked up from germline, CDR1 is MNHEY and CDR2 is SMNVEV (reference sequence). The CDR3 DNA reads as TGTGCCAGCAGTTCCATCGGAGCGGGCAATCAGCCCCAGCATTTT. It is translated as CASSSIGAGNQPQHF.

This clonotype was recorded at least ten times. The chain carries TRBV7-8 and TRBJ2-1; the match to TRBD2 covers 7 bases. CDR3 length: 14 residues. Germline lookup yields CDR1 SGHVS and CDR2 FQNEAQ. V was clipped by 2 bases and J by 4 bases; unmatched bases: 2. CDR3 loop: CASSLTGGYNEQFF. In DNA, the CDR3 is TGTGCCAGCAGCTTAACGGGAGGTTACAATGAGCAGTTCTTC.

This clonotype was recorded at least ten times. This chain connects TRBV6-2 or TRBV6-3 to TRBJ2-1, with a possible D match to TRBD1 (6 bases). Germline lookup yields CDR1 MNHEY and CDR2 SVGEGT. This CDR3 has 15 amino acids. The germline V and J ends were trimmed by 2 bases and 11 bases, with 19 bases remaining between them. CDR3 nucleotides: TGTGCCAGCAGTTACCCGGGACAAGGGGGTATTCAGCAGTTCTTC. Its translation is CASSYPGQGGIQQFF.

This clonotype rates as medium-sized. The V gene is TRBV4-3, the J gene TRBJ1-6, with 9 bases aligning to TRBD1. V was pared by 4 bases and J by 9 bases, with 7 bases of the junction left unmatched. The CDR3 is 15 residues long. The germline V gene has CDR1 LGHNA and CDR2 YSLEER. Here the CDR3 DNA reads TGCGCCAGCAGCCCGGACAGGGGAAAGAGTTCACCCCTCCACTTT. Translating gives CASSPDRGKSSPLHF.

This clonotype has just a few counts. This chain uses TRBV3-1 with TRBJ1-1; D gene ambiguous. Trimming removed 0 bases from V and 4 bases from J, with 15 bases in between. This CDR3 is 16 amino acids long. The V gene's germline CDR1 is LGHDT and CDR2 YNNKEL (reference sequence). The CDR3 here is CASSQEFGLRGTEAFF. CDR3 DNA: TGTGCCAGCAGCCAAGAGTTCGGGCTGCGGGGCACTGAAGCTTTCTTT.

A few counts support this clonotype. The rearrangement joins TRBV7-9 to TRBJ2-6; the D call may be TRBD1 or TRBD2 (5 bases each). This CDR3 has 17 amino acids. The germline V gene encodes CDR1 SEHNR and CDR2 FQNEAQ (reference sequence). V dropped 2 bases and J dropped 0 bases, with 11 bases sitting between them. The CDR3 coding sequence is TGTGCCAGCAGCTTAAGGGGAGTGCGCTCTGGGGCCAACGTCCTGACTTTC. It specifies CASSLRGVRSGANVLTF.

This clonotype has a count of ten or more. V gene TRBV4-1 combines with J gene TRBJ1-1; possible D gene TRBD1, 5 bases. From germline, CDR1 is MGHRA and CDR2 YSYEKL. The CDR3 runs 15 residues. Trimming took 6 bases from V and 1 from J, leaving 15 bases between them. The CDR3 coding sequence is TGCGCCAGCAGGAGCTGGGGGGGACCGAACACTGAAGCTTTCTTT. Protein sequence: CASRSWGGPNTEAFF.

This clonotype was observed a few times. The V call is TRBV12-3 or TRBV12-4, the J call TRBJ2-3; 7 positions agree with TRBD2. V gave up 7 bases and J gave up 0 bases; unmatched junction bases: 4. CDR3 length equals 14 residues. The CDR3 loop reads CASTPSGSTDTQYF. The CDR3 DNA reads as TGTGCCAGCACTCCTAGCGGTAGCACAGATACGCAGTATTTT.

This clonotype was found a few times. The V call is TRBV19, the J call TRBJ1-6, with 7 bases fitting TRBD1. The CDR3 totals 14 residues. V lost 6 bases and J lost 11; bases outside the gene matches: 10. CDR1 and CDR2 (germline): LNHDA, SQIVND (reference sequence). CDR3 residues: CASSVRGHLAPLHF. The DNA for the CDR3 is TGTGCCAGTAGCGTGAGGGGGCACCTAGCACCCCTCCACTTT.

This clonotype was observed a few times. The chain is built from TRBV5-5 and TRBJ2-4; D remains unclear. V was shortened by 1 base and J by 3 bases, with 14 bases between the two germline ends. CDR1 is SGHKS, CDR2 YYEKEE, per germline (reference sequence). This CDR3 has 16 amino acids. CDR3 sequence (DNA): TGTGCCAGCAGCTTGACGGGTGCGGAAGGCAAAAACATTCAGTACTTC. Protein product: CASSLTGAEGKNIQYF.

Details on this clonotype: This CDR3 fails to terminate in the conserved phenylalanine or tryptophan, so it likely reflects a read error. The chain carries TRBV7-6 and TRBJ2-1, with TRBD2 matching 11 bases. CDR1 is SGHVS, CDR2 FNYEAQ, per germline. J was trimmed by 9 bases and V by 2 bases; bases with no gene match: 6. This CDR3 has 15 amino acids. CDR3 sequence: CASSLISGGAGEQFL. CDR3 DNA sequence: TGTGCCAGCAGCTTAATTAGCGGGGGGGCTGGTGAGCAGTTCCTC.

This clonotype was counted at least ten times. The chain joins TRBV6-6 to TRBJ1-5, with D possibly TRBD1 on 5 matching bases. CDR1 MNHNY and CDR2 SVGAGI come from the germline V gene (reference sequence). The CDR3 consists of 14 residues. V was cut by 8 bases and J by 6 bases, with 17 bases left in between. The CDR3 DNA is TGTGCCAGCGTAAAGACAGAATGGGGTCAGCCCCAGCATTTT. This encodes CASVKTEWGQPQHF.

About this clonotype: A much larger clone sits a single nucleotide away, making a read error possible. CDR3 DNA sequence: TGTGCCAGCAGCACAAATACACTAGACAATGAGCAGCTCTTC. Translating it yields CASSTNTLDNEQLF. The V call is TRBV7-9, the J call TRBJ2-1, with D possibly matching TRBD2 (5 bases). The germline CDR1 and CDR2 sequences are SEHNR and FQNEAQ (reference sequence). This CDR3 is 14 amino acids long.

This clonotype was recorded at least ten times. The chain is built from TRBV29-1 and TRBJ2-6; possibly TRBD2 for D (6 bases). Deletions cut 0 bases from V and 0 bases from J, with 6 bases between. The CDR3 has 15 amino acids. Germline CDR1 reads SQVTM; CDR2 reads ANQGSEA. CDR3 sequence: CSVEEEGSGANVLTF. As DNA, the CDR3 is TGCAGCGTTGAAGAGGAGGGCTCTGGGGCCAACGTCCTGACTTTC. Filled out from reference TRBV29-1 and TRBJ2-6, the complete variable domain reads SAVISQKPSRDICQRGTSLTIQCQVDSQVTMMFWYRQQPGQSLTLIATANQGSEATYESGFVIDKFPISRPNLTFSTLTVSNMSPEDSSIYLCSVEEEGSGANVLTFGAGSRLTVL.

The table lists this clonotype with many counts. The chain uses TRBV7-3 and TRBJ2-3; D call uncertain. V lost 1 base, J lost 6 bases, and 17 bases lay in between. The CDR3 has 16 residues. Germline V gene lookup returns CDR1 SGHTA and CDR2 FQGTGA. The CDR3 bases are TGTGCCAGCAGCTTAAGGTCGGGCCCCCCCGGGGATACGCAGTATTTT. Protein: CASSLRSGPPGDTQYF. Supplemented by reference TRBV7-3 and TRBJ2-3, the full variable domain reads GAGVSQTPSNKVTEKGKYVELRCDPISGHTALYWYRQSLGQGPEFLIYFQGTGAADDSGLPNDRFFAVRPEGSVSTLKIQRTERGDSAVYLCASSLRSGPPGDTQYFGPGTRLTVL.

This clonotype was counted between two and nine times. V and J are TRBV7-9 and TRBJ2-3, with D perhaps TRBD2 (6 bases). Per germline, CDR1 SEHNR and CDR2 FQNEAQ (reference sequence). CDR3 size: 12 residues. Trimming pared 5 bases from V and 5 bases from J, leaving 8 bases between. This chain's CDR3 is CASSGGGDTQYF. In DNA, the CDR3 is TGTGCCAGCAGCGGGGGAGGAGATACGCAGTATTTT.

J is TRBJ2-1 and V is TRBV29-1; TRBD2 matches at 11 bases. Germline trimming cut 4 bases from V and 5 bases from J; bases unmatched to any gene: 1. Germline assignment: CDR1 SQVTM and CDR2 ANQGSEA. This CDR3 comprises 13 residues. The DNA for the CDR3 is TGCAGCGTTGGACTAGCGGGAAACAATGAGCAGTTCTTC. Translated, it gives CSVGLAGNNEQFF.

In this sample, this clonotype turned up many times. The rearrangement joins TRBV27 to TRBJ2-1; TRBD2 matches 7 bases. J lost 3 bases, V lost 6 bases, and 5 bases had no gene match. Germline CDR1 MNHEY, CDR2 SMNVEV (reference sequence). The CDR3 is 14 amino acids. The CDR3 spells CASRTRDYYNEQFF. CDR3 bases: TGTGCCAGCAGAACACGGGACTACTACAATGAGCAGTTCTTC.

This clonotype was found a few times. V is TRBV20-1 and J is TRBJ1-2, with D unclear. The length of the CDR3 is 14 residues. Trimming removed 5 bases at V and 4 bases at J, with 17 bases between. CDR1 DFQATT and CDR2 SNEGSKA come from the germline V gene (reference sequence). The CDR3 spells CSAADGRDVYGYTF. In nucleotides, the CDR3 is TGCAGTGCTGCGGACGGGAGGGATGTCTATGGCTACACCTTC.

This clonotype occurred many times. This chain links TRBV14 with TRBJ2-1, with a weak D call TRBD2 (5 bases). Per germline, CDR1 SGHDN and CDR2 FVKESK. This CDR3 is 14 amino acids long. The V gene lost 8 bases and the J gene lost 5 bases, with 16 bases spanning the gap. For the CDR3, the DNA is TGTGCCAGCGCGATACTAGGTCAGAACAATGAGCAGTTCTTC. It encodes CASAILGQNNEQFF.

This clonotype has just a few counts. J is TRBJ2-1 and V is TRBV21-1. TRBV21-1 is a listed pseudogene. The CDR3 runs to 12 residues. CDR3 sequence reads: CASNETSDEQFF. The DNA for the CDR3 is TGTGCCAGCAACGAGACGAGCGATGAGCAGTTCTTC.

This clonotype was observed a few times. The gene calls are TRBV28 and TRBJ1-2, with D unclear. CDR3 size: 14 residues. Germline V gives CDR1 MDHEN, CDR2 SYDVKM. V was trimmed by 4 bases and J by 0 bases, leaving 9 bases between them. Here the CDR3 DNA reads TGTGCCAGCAGTTCCCTGGGAGCTAACTATGGCTACACCTTC. It translates to CASSSLGANYGYTF.

This clonotype has ten or more counts. The CDR3 DNA reads as TGTGCCAGTAGTGCTTTCAATCAGCCCCAGCATTTT. As protein: CASSAFNQPQHF. J is TRBJ1-5 and V is TRBV19; D is ambiguous. Trimming took off 5 bases at V and 3 bases at J, with 5 bases between the two ends. CDR3 length: 12 residues. Germline V gene sequence: CDR1 LNHDA, CDR2 SQIVND (reference sequence).